A selection of T cell receptor beta chains follows, all from one sample in a study of memory CD4+ T cells and cytomegalovirus serostatus. Profiling relied on immunoSEQ multiplex PCR, and the TCRdb table lists in-frame clones only, not all of them. The sample has tens of thousands of clones, approximately 80% seen once. Material: memory CD4+ T cells from blood. The receptors originated from an adult in good health and CMV-seronegative. The CDR3 runs from the conserved cysteine through the conserved F or W.

v_call: TRBV6-5
cdr3_aa: CASSYSLVSTDTQYF

v_call: TRBV29-1
cdr3_aa: CSAAHAGDTEAFF

v_call: TRBV2
cdr3_aa: CASIPSGRINEQFF

v_call: TRBV2
cdr3_aa: CASKKTGVGNQPQHF

v_call: TRBV28
cdr3_aa: CASSLSEKLFF

v_call: TRBV4-1
cdr3_aa: CASSSEGAGGNQPQHF

v_call: TRBV13
cdr3_aa: CASSTRDSRRTTF

v_call: TRBV9
cdr3_aa: CASSVGGSQPQHF

v_call: TRBV5-1
cdr3_aa: CASSLNGQGFYEQYF

v_call: TRBV14
cdr3_aa: CASSQVSSGFGEKLFF

v_call: TRBV7-9
cdr3_aa: CASSLVWGDTEAFF

v_call: TRBV5-1
cdr3_aa: CASSFNRSQYYGYTF

v_call: TRBV19
cdr3_aa: CASRQGTGLGTEAFF

v_call: TRBV19
cdr3_aa: CASSIDPSTHYGYTF

v_call: TRBV6-5
cdr3_aa: CASSYDGGKPYEQYF

v_call: TRBV5-1
cdr3_aa: CASSQTGMNTEAFF

v_call: TRBV10-3
cdr3_aa: CAISPDRATGNTIYF

v_call: TRBV2
cdr3_aa: CASSENYRAKGATFF

v_call: TRBV18
cdr3_aa: CASSPGTGNTEAFF

v_call: TRBV10-3
cdr3_aa: CAISDHSGGNTGELFF

v_call: TRBV4-2
cdr3_aa: CASSQGHRLSGANVLTF

v_call: TRBV29-1
cdr3_aa: CSVTGILSATNEKLFF

v_call: TRBV4-1
cdr3_aa: CASSQSTGANYGYTF

v_call: TRBV29-1
cdr3_aa: CSVGTVNTEAFF

v_call: TRBV28
cdr3_aa: CASSYGTFREQYF

v_call: TRBV11-2
cdr3_aa: CASSPTGQLRSGNTIYF

v_call: TRBV4-2
cdr3_aa: CASSQDTRDRGSGYTF

v_call: TRBV21-1
cdr3_aa: CASSNAGPINQPQHF

v_call: TRBV10-3
cdr3_aa: CAISEGQVRYF

v_call: TRBV9
cdr3_aa: CASNVRGDSRTGELFF

v_call: TRBV11-2
cdr3_aa: CASSTRDSAISYNEQFF

v_call: TRBV11-2
cdr3_aa: CASSWEGREQYF

v_call: TRBV27
cdr3_aa: CASSGSGTDTQYF

v_call: TRBV28
cdr3_aa: CASTRLAGSYEQYF

v_call: TRBV29-1
cdr3_aa: CSVEFGSSPFYNEQFF

v_call: TRBV29-1
cdr3_aa: CSAFQPGTDDGYTF

v_call: TRBV7-9
cdr3_aa: CASSLGGGMNTEAFF

v_call: TRBV4-3
cdr3_aa: CASSQGTSGTTDTQYF

v_call: TRBV19
cdr3_aa: CASSGAVHYNEQFF

v_call: TRBV28
cdr3_aa: CASSSETSGSGASYNEQFF

v_call: TRBV7-2
cdr3_aa: CASSLTNRVGTEAFF

v_call: TRBV5-1
cdr3_aa: CASSLGRQNEKLFF

v_call: TRBV4-2
cdr3_aa: CASSQEVGGRERFF

v_call: TRBV6-5
cdr3_aa: CASRGVGQGHYGYTF

v_call: TRBV19
cdr3_aa: CASSIPNMNTEAFF

v_call: TRBV12-5
cdr3_aa: CASVQGATNTGELFF

v_call: TRBV5-4
cdr3_aa: CASSGGLAGVNEQYF